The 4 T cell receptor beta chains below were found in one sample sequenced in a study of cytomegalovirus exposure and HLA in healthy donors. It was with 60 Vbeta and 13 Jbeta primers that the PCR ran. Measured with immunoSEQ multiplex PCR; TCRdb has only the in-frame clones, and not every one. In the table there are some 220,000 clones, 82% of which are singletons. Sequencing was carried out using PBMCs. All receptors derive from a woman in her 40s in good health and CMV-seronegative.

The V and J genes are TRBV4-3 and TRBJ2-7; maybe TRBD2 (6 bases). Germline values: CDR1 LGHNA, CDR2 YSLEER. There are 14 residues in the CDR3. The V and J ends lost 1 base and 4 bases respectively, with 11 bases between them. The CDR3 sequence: CASSQVRGGYEQYF. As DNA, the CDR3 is TGCGCCAGCAGCCAAGTTAGGGGAGGTTACGAGCAGTACTTC.

Here the CDR3 reads CASSKTGGPNYGYTF. The CDR3 DNA reads as TGTGCCAGCAGCAAAACAGGGGGCCCAAACTATGGCTACACCTTC. The chain uses TRBV5-6 and TRBJ1-2; TRBD1 aligns across 9 bases. The CDR3 sequence is 15 residues long. The V gene's germline CDR1 is SGHDT and CDR2 YYEEEE. V gave up 4 bases and J gave up 2 bases; unmatched junction bases: 6.

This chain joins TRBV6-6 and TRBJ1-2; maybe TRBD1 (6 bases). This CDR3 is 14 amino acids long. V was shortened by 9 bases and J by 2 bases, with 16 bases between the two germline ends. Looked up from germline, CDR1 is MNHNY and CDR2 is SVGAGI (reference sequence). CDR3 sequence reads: CASTMGAPNYGYTF. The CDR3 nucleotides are TGTGCCAGTACCATGGGGGCTCCCAACTATGGCTACACCTTC.

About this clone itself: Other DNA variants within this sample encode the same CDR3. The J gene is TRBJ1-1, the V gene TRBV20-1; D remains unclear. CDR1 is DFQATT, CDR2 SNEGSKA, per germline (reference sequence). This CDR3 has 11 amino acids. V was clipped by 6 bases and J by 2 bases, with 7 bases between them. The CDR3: CSASRNTEAFF. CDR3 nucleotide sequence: TGCAGTGCAAGCCGAAACACTGAAGCTTTCTTT.